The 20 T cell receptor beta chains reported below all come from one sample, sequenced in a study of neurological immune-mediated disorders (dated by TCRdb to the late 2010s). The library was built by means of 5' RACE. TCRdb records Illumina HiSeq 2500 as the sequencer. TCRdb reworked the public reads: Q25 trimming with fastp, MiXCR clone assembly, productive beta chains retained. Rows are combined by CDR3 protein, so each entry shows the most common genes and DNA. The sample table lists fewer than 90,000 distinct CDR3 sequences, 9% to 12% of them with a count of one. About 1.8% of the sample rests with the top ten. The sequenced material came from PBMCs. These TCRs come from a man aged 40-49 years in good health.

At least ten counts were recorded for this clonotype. CDR3 protein: CAIKGQDPTGELFF. CDR3 nucleotide sequence: TGTGCCATCAAAGGGCAAGATCCCACCGGGGAGCTGTTTTTT. The gene calls are TRBV10-3 and TRBJ2-2, with D hard to call. V lost 7 bases and J lost 4, with 13 bases in between. The germline V gene has CDR1 ENHRY and CDR2 SYGVKD. CDR3 length equals 14 residues.

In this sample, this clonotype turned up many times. The CDR3, as DNA: TGCAGTGCTAGAGTCAGGGGGTACACAGGGATCCAGACTGAAGCTTTCTTT. Its translation: CSARVRGYTGIQTEAFF. The V and J genes are TRBV20-1 and TRBJ1-1; 7 bases fit TRBD1. V lost 1 base to trimming and J lost 5 bases; unmatched junction nucleotides: 16. The CDR3 is made up of 17 amino acids. The germline V gene encodes CDR1 DFQATT and CDR2 SNEGSKA (reference sequence).

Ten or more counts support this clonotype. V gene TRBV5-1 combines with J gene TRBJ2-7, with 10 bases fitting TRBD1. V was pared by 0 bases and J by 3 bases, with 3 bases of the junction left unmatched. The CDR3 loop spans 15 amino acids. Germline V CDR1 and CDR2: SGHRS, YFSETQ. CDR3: CASSLGTGGFYEQYF. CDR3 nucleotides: TGCGCCAGCAGCTTGGGGACAGGGGGGTTCTACGAGCAGTACTTC.

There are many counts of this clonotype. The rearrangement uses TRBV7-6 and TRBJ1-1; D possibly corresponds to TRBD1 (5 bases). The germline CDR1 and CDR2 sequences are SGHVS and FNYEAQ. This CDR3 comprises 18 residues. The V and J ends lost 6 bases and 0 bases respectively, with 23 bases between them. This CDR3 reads CASSVRPGTDFMNTEAFF. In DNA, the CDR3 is TGTGCCAGCAGTGTACGTCCCGGGACGGATTTTATGAACACTGAAGCTTTCTTT.

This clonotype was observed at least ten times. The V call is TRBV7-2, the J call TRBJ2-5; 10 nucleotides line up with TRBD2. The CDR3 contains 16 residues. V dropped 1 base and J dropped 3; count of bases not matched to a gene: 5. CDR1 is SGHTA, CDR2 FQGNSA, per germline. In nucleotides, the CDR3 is TGTGCCAGCAGCTTAGGGACTAGCGGTGGAAAAGAGACCCAGTACTTC. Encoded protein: CASSLGTSGGKETQYF.

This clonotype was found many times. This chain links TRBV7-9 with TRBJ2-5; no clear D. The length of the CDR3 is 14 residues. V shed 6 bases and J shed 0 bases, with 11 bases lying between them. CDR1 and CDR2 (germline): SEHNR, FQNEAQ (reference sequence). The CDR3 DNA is TGTGCCAGCAGAGCCATCGGGTACCAAGAGACCCAGTACTTC. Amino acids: CASRAIGYQETQYF.

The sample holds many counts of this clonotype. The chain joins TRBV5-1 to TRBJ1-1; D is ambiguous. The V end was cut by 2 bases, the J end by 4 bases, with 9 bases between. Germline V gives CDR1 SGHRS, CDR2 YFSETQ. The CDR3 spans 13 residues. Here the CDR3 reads CASSFRASTEAFF. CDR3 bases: TGCGCCAGCAGCTTCCGGGCGAGCACTGAAGCTTTCTTT.

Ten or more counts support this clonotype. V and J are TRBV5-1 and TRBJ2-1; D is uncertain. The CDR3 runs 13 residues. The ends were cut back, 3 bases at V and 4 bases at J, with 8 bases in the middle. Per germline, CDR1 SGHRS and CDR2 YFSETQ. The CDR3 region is CASSSPGYNEQFF. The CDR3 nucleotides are TGCGCCAGCAGCTCCCCAGGTTACAATGAGCAGTTCTTC.

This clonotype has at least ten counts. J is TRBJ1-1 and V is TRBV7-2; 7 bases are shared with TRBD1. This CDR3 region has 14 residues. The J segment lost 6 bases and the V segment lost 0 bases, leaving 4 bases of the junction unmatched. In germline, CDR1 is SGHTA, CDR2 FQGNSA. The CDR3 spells CASSLADRVPEAFF. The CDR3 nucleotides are TGTGCCAGCAGCTTAGCAGACAGGGTTCCTGAAGCTTTCTTT.

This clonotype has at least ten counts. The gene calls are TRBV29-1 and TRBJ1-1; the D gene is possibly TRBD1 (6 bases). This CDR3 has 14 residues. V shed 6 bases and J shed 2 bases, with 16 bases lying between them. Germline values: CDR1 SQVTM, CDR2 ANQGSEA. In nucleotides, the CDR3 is TGCAGCGTCCCCACCGCGACAGGTAACACTGAAGCTTTCTTT. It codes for CSVPTATGNTEAFF.

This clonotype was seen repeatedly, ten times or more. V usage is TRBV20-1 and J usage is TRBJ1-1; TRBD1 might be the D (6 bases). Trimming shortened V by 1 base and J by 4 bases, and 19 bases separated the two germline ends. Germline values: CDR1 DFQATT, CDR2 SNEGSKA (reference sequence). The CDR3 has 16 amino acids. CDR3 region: CSARGVAQGLSTEAFF. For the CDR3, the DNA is TGCAGTGCTAGAGGGGTAGCACAGGGTCTGAGCACTGAAGCTTTCTTT.

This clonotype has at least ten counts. The DNA for the CDR3 is TGTGCCAGCAGCTTGGGACAGCGCTCCTACAATGAGCAGTTCTTC. It encodes CASSLGQRSYNEQFF. The V gene is TRBV11-2, the J gene TRBJ2-1; 7 bases fit TRBD1. V trimming: 3 bases; J trimming: 0 bases; junction bases outside the gene matches: 2. CDR3 length equals 15 residues. Looked up from germline, CDR1 is SGHAT and CDR2 is FQNNGV.

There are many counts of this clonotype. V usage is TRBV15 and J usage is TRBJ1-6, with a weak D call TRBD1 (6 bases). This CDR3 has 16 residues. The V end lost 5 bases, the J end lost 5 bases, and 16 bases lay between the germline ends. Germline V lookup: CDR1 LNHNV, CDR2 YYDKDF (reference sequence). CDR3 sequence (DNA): TGTGCCACCAGCGAACAAGACAGGCTTAATAATTCACCCCTCCACTTT. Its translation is CATSEQDRLNNSPLHF. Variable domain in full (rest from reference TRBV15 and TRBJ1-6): DAMVIQNPRYQVTQFGKPVTLSCSQTLNHNVMYWYQQKSSQAPKLLFHYYDKDFNNEADTPDNFQSRRPNTSFCFLDIRSPGLGDTAMYLCATSEQDRLNNSPLHFGNGTRLTVT.

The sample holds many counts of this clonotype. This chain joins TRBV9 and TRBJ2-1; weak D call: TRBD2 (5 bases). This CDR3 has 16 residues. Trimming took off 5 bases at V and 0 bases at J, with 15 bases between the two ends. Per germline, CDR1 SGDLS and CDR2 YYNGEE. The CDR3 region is CASRATTGSSYNEQFF. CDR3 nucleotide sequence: TGTGCCAGCAGGGCAACTACGGGGAGCTCCTACAATGAGCAGTTCTTC.

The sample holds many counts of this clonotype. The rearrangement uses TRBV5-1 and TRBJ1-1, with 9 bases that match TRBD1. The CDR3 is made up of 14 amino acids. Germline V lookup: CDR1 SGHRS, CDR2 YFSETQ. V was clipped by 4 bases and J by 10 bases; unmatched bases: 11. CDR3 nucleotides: TGCGCCAGCAGCCCGGGACAGGGAAACAGGGGAGCTTTCTTT. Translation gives CASSPGQGNRGAFF.

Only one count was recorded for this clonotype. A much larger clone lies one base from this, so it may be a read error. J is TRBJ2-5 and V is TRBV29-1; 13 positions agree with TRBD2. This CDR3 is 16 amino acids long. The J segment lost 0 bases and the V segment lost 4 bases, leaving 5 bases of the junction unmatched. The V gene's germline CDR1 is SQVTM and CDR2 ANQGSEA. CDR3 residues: CSVGGGLAGNQETQYF. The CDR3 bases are TGCAGCGTTGGAGGGGGACTAGCGGGGAACCAAGAGACCCAGTACTTC.

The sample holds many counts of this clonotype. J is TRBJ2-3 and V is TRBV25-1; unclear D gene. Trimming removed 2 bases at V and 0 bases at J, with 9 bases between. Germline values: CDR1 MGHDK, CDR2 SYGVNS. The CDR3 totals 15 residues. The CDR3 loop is CASSEQRPSTDTQYF. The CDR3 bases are TGTGCCAGCAGTGAACAGAGACCAAGCACAGATACGCAGTATTTT.

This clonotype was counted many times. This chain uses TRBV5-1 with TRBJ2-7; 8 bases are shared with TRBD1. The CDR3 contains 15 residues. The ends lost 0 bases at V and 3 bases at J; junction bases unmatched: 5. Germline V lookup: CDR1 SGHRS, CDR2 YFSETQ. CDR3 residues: CASSLETGAVYEQYF. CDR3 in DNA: TGCGCCAGCAGCTTGGAGACAGGGGCGGTCTACGAGCAGTACTTC.

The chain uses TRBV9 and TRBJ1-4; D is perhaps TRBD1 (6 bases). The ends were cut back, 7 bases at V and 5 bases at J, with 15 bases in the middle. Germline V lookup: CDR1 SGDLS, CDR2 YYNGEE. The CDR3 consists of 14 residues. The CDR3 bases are TGTGCCAGCGTCGGCGGCAGGGGAAATGAAAAACTGTTTTTT. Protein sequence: CASVGGRGNEKLFF.

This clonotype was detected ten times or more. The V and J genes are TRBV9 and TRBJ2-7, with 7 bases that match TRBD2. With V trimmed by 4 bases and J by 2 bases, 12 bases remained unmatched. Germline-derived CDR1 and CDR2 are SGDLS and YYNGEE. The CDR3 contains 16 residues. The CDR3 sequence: CASSPQGGGRAYEQYF. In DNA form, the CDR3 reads TGTGCCAGCAGCCCCCAGGGAGGCGGGAGAGCCTACGAGCAGTACTTC. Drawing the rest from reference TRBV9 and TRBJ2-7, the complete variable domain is DSGVTQTPKHLITATGQRVTLRCSPRSGDLSVYWYQQSLDQGLQFLIQYYNGEERAKGNILERFSAQQFPDLHSELNLSSLELGDSALYFCASSPQGGGRAYEQYFGPGTRLTVT.